Listed below are T cell receptor beta chains from one sample, sequenced in a study of CD8 T cells in ankylosing spondylitis. MiXCR was run by TCRdb on the 5' RACE reads, yielding one entry per CDR3 protein. In the table there are about 340,000 distinct CDR3 sequences, 8% of which are singletons. Specimen: blood, either unsorted or a sorted T cell fraction (not recorded which). The receptors shown here come from a male donor with ankylosing spondylitis. The CDR3 runs from the conserved cysteine through the conserved F or W. The D gene is left open where the match is weak. Clone size is not always given. Where it is, it says once, few, many or a class for expanded clones.

clone_size,j_call,d_call,v_call,cdr3_aa,cdr3_nt
many,TRBJ2-1,TRBD2,TRBV28,CASSSPIAGGFDEQFF,TGTGCCAGCAGTTCCCCGATAGCGGGAGGGTTCGATGAGCAGTTCTTC
few,TRBJ1-3,.,TRBV9,CASSVANRNSGNTIYF,TGTGCCAGCAGCGTAGCGAATCGTAACTCTGGAAACACCATATATTTT
.,TRBJ1-1,.,TRBV10-2,CASRVQRDTEAFF,TGCGCCAGCAGAGTACAGAGGGACACTGAAGCTTTCTTT
.,TRBJ1-6,.,TRBV6-5,CASSSSQVAFYNSPLHF,TGTGCCAGCAGTTCCTCTCAGGTCGCCTTTTATAATTCACCCCTCCACTTT
once,TRBJ2-6,TRBD1,TRBV5-1,CASSKSGQVDSGANVLTF,TGCGCCAGCAGCAAATCGGGACAGGTCGACTCTGGGGCCAACGTCCTGACTTTC
few,TRBJ2-7,TRBD2,TRBV11-2,CASSDRMGLAVYEQYF,TGTGCCAGCAGCGACCGGATGGGACTAGCAGTCTACGAGCAGTACTTC
many,TRBJ2-3,TRBD1,TRBV29-1,CSAQQGADTQYF,TGCAGCGCCCAACAGGGGGCAGATACGCAGTATTTT
many,TRBJ2-2,TRBD2,TRBV15,CATSTSGRVNTGELFF,TGTGCCACCAGCACAAGCGGGAGGGTTAACACCGGGGAGCTGTTTTTT
.,TRBJ1-5,.,TRBV29-1,CSVGSGRDQPQHF,TGCAGCGTTGGGTCAGGGCGGGATCAGCCCCAGCATTTT
many,TRBJ2-7,.,TRBV7-2,CASSLEVPSYEQYF,TGTGCCAGCAGCTTAGAAGTACCATCCTACGAGCAGTACTTC
.,TRBJ1-5,TRBD1,TRBV5-1,CASSFGDRGGAQHF,TGCGCCAGCAGCTTCGGGGACAGGGGGGGAGCCCAGCATTTT
.,TRBJ2-3,TRBD1,TRBV5-1,CASSYTGTASTDTQYF,TGCGCCAGCAGCTACACCGGGACAGCGAGCACAGATACGCAGTATTTT
many,TRBJ2-3,TRBD2,TRBV12-3/TRBV12-4,CASSLAGGLTDTQYF,TGTGCCAGCAGTTTAGCGGGAGGGCTAACAGATACGCAGTATTTT
few,TRBJ2-6,.,TRBV3-1,CASSQLSSFAGTGANVLTF,TGTGCCAGCAGCCAACTTTCCAGTTTCGCTGGAACTGGGGCCAACGTCCTGACTTTC
.,TRBJ2-7,TRBD1,TRBV4-2,CASSQVRRQGSGEQYF,TGTGCCAGCAGCCAGGTACGTCGACAGGGTTCAGGCGAGCAGTACTTC
many,TRBJ2-3,.,TRBV29-1,CSVDPAGDTQYF,TGCAGCGTAGACCCGGCGGGAGATACGCAGTATTTT
few,TRBJ2-7,.,TRBV5-1,CASSLMTISYEQYF,TGCGCCAGCAGCTTAATGACCATTTCCTACGAGCAGTACTTC
many,TRBJ2-3,.,TRBV5-1,CASSLEGSLTDTQYF,TGCGCCAGCAGCTTGGAAGGGTCCCTCACAGATACGCAGTATTTT
few,TRBJ2-4,.,TRBV4-1,CASSFVGIKNIQYF,TGCGCCAGCAGCTTCGTGGGTATAAAAAACATTCAGTACTTC
.,TRBJ1-5,.,TRBV9,CASRGSDGGGGQPQHF,TGTGCCAGCCGGGGCTCCGATGGAGGGGGGGGTCAGCCCCAGCATTTT
.,TRBJ2-1,.,TRBV12-3/TRBV12-4,CASSLKGGTTNLYNEQFF,TGTGCCAGCAGTTTAAAGGGGGGGACTACCAATCTGTACAATGAGCAGTTCTTC
.,TRBJ2-1,TRBD1,TRBV6-2/TRBV6-3,CASSYGLAGTVYNEQFF,TGTGCCAGCAGTTACGGGTTGGCTGGGACAGTATACAATGAGCAGTTCTTC
many,TRBJ2-3,.,TRBV5-1,CASSPEGRTGTDTQYF,TGCGCCAGCAGCCCGGAGGGCAGGACGGGCACAGATACGCAGTATTTT
.,TRBJ2-2,.,TRBV7-3,CASSLSLDSTGELFF,TGTGCCAGCAGCTTATCTCTAGACTCCACCGGGGAGCTGTTTTTT
many,TRBJ2-2,.,TRBV24-1,CATARTANTGELFF,TGTGCCACCGCCCGGACAGCGAACACCGGGGAGCTGTTTTTT
few,TRBJ1-1,.,TRBV15,CATSREGGTVNTEAFF,TGTGCCACCAGCAGAGAGGGGGGCACGGTGAACACTGAAGCTTTCTTT
many,TRBJ2-1,.,TRBV10-3,CAISVDNEQFF,TGTGCCATCAGTGTGGACAATGAGCAGTTCTTC
many,TRBJ2-3,TRBD2,TRBV7-8,CASSLAGTSGSRGTDTQYF,TGTGCCAGCAGCTTAGCAGGGACTAGCGGGAGTAGGGGCACAGATACGCAGTATTTT
few,TRBJ2-1,TRBD2,TRBV9,CASSERQRGGVNEQFF,TGTGCCAGCAGCGAGAGACAGCGGGGGGGGGTAAATGAGCAGTTCTTC
few,TRBJ2-1,TRBD2,TRBV7-6,CASSPRIAGGPLNEQFF,TGTGCCAGCAGCCCCCGAATAGCGGGAGGACCCCTCAATGAGCAGTTCTTC
few,TRBJ2-1,.,TRBV24-1,CATQGGPGLGQFF,TGTGCCACGCAAGGGGGGCCTGGGCTTGGGCAGTTCTTC
few,TRBJ2-7,.,TRBV11-3,CASSLVVQGTYEQYF,TGTGCCAGCAGCTTAGTAGTGCAAGGAACCTACGAGCAGTACTTC
many,TRBJ2-1,.,TRBV4-2,CASSQEIAVVMDEQFF,TGTGCCAGCAGCCAAGAAATAGCGGTTGTAATGGATGAGCAGTTCTTC
.,TRBJ1-6,.,TRBV10-3,CAIKAQGGGSPLHF,TGTGCCATCAAAGCCCAGGGTGGCGGTTCACCCCTCCACTTT
many,TRBJ1-2,.,TRBV12-3/TRBV12-4,CASTFGRNYGYTF,TGTGCCAGCACTTTCGGACGGAACTATGGCTACACCTTC
.,TRBJ2-1,.,TRBV13,CASSPRTVYNEQFF,TGTGCCAGCAGCCCGAGGACCGTATACAATGAGCAGTTCTTC